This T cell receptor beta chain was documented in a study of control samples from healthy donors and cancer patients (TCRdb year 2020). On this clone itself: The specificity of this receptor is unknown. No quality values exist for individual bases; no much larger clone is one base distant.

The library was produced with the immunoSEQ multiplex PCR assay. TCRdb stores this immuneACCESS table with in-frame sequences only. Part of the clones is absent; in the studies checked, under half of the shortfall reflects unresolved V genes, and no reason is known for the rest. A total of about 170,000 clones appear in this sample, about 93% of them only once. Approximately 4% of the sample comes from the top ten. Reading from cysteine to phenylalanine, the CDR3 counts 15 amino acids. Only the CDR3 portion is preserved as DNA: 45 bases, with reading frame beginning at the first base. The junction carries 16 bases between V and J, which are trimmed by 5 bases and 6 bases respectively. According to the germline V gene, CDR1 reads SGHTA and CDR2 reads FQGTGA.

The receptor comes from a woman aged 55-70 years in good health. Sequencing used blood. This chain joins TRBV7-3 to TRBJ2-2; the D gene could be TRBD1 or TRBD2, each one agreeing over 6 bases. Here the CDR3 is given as CASSSPGARAGELFF. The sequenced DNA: TGTGCCAGCAGCAGTCCGGGGGCGCGGGCCGGGGAGCTGTTTTTT.